These 17 T cell receptor beta chains originate from one sample sequenced in a study of low-dose radiotherapy and immunotherapy resistance in tumors (dated by TCRdb to the early 2020s). To make first-strand cDNA, Superscript III was used along with a set of TRAV- and TRBV-specific primers so that both the TCRalpha and TCRbeta chains were covered. TCRs were amplified with Phusion for around 20 PCR cycles using a constant-region primer together with the adapter attached to the V primers. The raw public data were reprocessed by TCRdb itself: fastp quality trimming at Q25, MiXCR clonotype calling, in-frame beta chains only. Each CDR3 protein appears once, grouped with its most common genes and DNA. The sample has about 14,000 distinct CDR3 sequences on record, roughly 50% of them singletons. The top ten clonotypes cover 3% to 4% of the sample. These receptors originate from a human donor with advanced metastatic prostate, ovarian, gallbladder or colorectal cancer (not recorded which). This table probably holds off-target reads from a library built for another chain.

As DNA, the CDR3 is TGCGCCAGCAGCTTGGAAGGACAGGGGATGGACATTCAGTACTTC. Protein sequence: CASSLEGQGMDIQYF. The V call is TRBV5-1, the J call TRBJ2-4; 9 nucleotides align to TRBD1. This CDR3 has 15 residues. The V segment lost 0 bases and the J segment 8 bases; nucleotides outside the gene matches: 6. The germline CDR1 and CDR2 sequences are SGHRS and YFSETQ. Combining the CDR3 with reference TRBV5-1 and TRBJ2-4 gives the whole variable domain KAGVTQTPRYLIKTRGQQVTLSCSPISGHRSVSWYQQTPGQGLQFLFEYFSETQRNKGNFPGRFSGRQFSNSRSEMNVSTLELGDSALYLCASSLEGQGMDIQYFGAGTRLSVL.

The V call is TRBV29-1, the J call TRBJ1-1, with a possible D match to TRBD1 (5 bases). The CDR3 has 13 residues. The V gene lost 7 bases and the J gene lost 0 bases, with 12 bases spanning the gap. Germline lookup yields CDR1 SQVTM and CDR2 ANQGSEA. The CDR3 loop is CSAVGALNTEAFF. CDR3 DNA: TGCAGCGCCGTTGGGGCGCTGAACACTGAAGCTTTCTTT.

Comment on this clonotype: One junction end disagrees with the germline gene, perhaps due to a read error. The gene calls are TRBV5-1 and TRBJ2-3, with 8 bases matching TRBD2. Germline V gene lookup returns CDR1 SGHRS and CDR2 YFSETQ. The CDR3 length is 15 residues. CDR3 DNA: TGTGCCAGCAGCCCACAGGCGGGGGGTACAGATACGCAGTATTTT. Its translation: CASSPQAGGTDTQYF.

This clonotype has a handful of counts. The V call is TRBV7-2, the J call TRBJ2-7; perhaps TRBD1 as D (6 bases). Trimming shortened V by 1 base and J by 2 bases, and 9 bases separated the two germline ends. Per germline, CDR1 SGHTA and CDR2 FQGNSA. The length of the CDR3 is 14 residues. CDR3 bases: TGTGCCAGCAGCTTAGGGGGGCCCCCCTACGAGCAGTACTTC. Its translation is CASSLGGPPYEQYF.

This clonotype has only a few counts. The J gene is TRBJ1-1, the V gene TRBV5-1; D ambiguous. Looked up from germline, CDR1 is SGHRS and CDR2 is YFSETQ. The length of the CDR3 is 14 residues. V lost 5 bases and J lost 3, with 14 bases in between. Here the CDR3 DNA reads TGCGCCAGCAGGACCTCATCCGGGGACACTGAAGCTTTCTTT. Translated, it gives CASRTSSGDTEAFF.

This chain joins TRBV2 and TRBJ2-1; no firm D call. The germline V and J ends were trimmed by 7 bases and 9 bases, with 16 bases remaining between them. The CDR3 covers 13 residues. Germline CDR1 and CDR2: SNHLY and FYNNEI. CDR3 coding DNA: TGTGCCAGCAATCTAGACTCCGGACGTGAGCAGTTCTTC. Translation gives CASNLDSGREQFF.

As for this clonotype: At one boundary the junction diverges from the germline segment, which might be a read error. The V call is TRBV4-1, the J call TRBJ2-1; D is perhaps TRBD2 (5 bases). Germline V gene sequence: CDR1 MGHRA, CDR2 YSYEKL. The CDR3 extends over 14 amino acids. The CDR3 coding sequence is TGTGCCAGCAGCCAAGCGGCAATGGCCAGGGAGCAGTTCTTC. The encoded protein is CASSQAAMAREQFF.

The V and J genes are TRBV2 and TRBJ2-3; 7 bases agree with TRBD2. Germline assignment: CDR1 SNHLY and CDR2 FYNNEI. V gave up 7 bases and J gave up 4 bases; unmatched junction bases: 8. The CDR3 runs to 14 residues. The CDR3 DNA is TGTGCCAGCAAACCGGGAGGCCGCGCAGATACGCAGTATTTT. This gives the protein CASKPGGRADTQYF.

The V and J genes are TRBV5-1 and TRBJ2-3, with TRBD2 identical over 8 bases. V lost 5 bases, J lost 6 bases, and 11 bases stayed unmatched. The CDR3 loop spans 15 amino acids. The V gene's germline CDR1 is SGHRS and CDR2 YFSETQ. The CDR3 reads CASREGSGGVDTQYF. CDR3 DNA: TGCGCCAGCAGGGAGGGGAGCGGGGGTGTCGATACGCAGTATTTT.

V usage is TRBV9 and J usage is TRBJ1-3; D gene uncertain. Trimming cost V 0 bases and J 0 bases, with 10 bases left between them. Germline CDR1 reads SGDLS; CDR2 reads YYNGEE. The CDR3 runs to 16 residues. CDR3 protein: CASSVARVNSGNTIYF. DNA for the CDR3: TGTGCCAGCAGCGTAGCCCGCGTCAACTCTGGAAACACCATATATTTT. Based on the CDR3 plus reference TRBV9 and TRBJ1-3, the full variable domain is DSGVTQTPKHLITATGQRVTLRCSPRSGDLSVYWYQQSLDQGLQFLIQYYNGEERAKGNILERFSAQQFPDLHSELNLSSLELGDSALYFCASSVARVNSGNTIYFGEGSWLTVV.

The chain employs TRBV12-3 or TRBV12-4 and TRBJ1-2, with a possible D match to TRBD1 (6 bases). Trimming shortened V by 7 bases and J by 0 bases, and 12 bases separated the two germline ends. The CDR3 extends over 14 amino acids. The CDR3 bases are TGTGCCAGCAAGACAGGTCCCTCTAACTATGGCTACACCTTC. This encodes CASKTGPSNYGYTF.

This clonotype was found a few times. This chain links TRBV2 with TRBJ1-1; 8 nucleotides align to TRBD1. The CDR3 has 14 amino acids. The germline CDR1 and CDR2 sequences are SNHLY and FYNNEI. Trimming took 5 bases from V and 4 from J; bases not matched to a gene: 6. CDR3 region: CASSLAGQGTEAFF. The CDR3 DNA follows: TGTGCCAGCAGTCTGGCCGGACAGGGCACTGAAGCTTTCTTT.

The genes are TRBV2 and TRBJ2-1; the match to TRBD2 covers 7 bases. Germline loops: CDR1 SNHLY, CDR2 FYNNEI. CDR3 length: 16 amino acids. With V trimmed by 3 bases and J by 2 bases, 7 bases remained unmatched. As DNA, the CDR3 is TGTGCCAGCAGTGAGGAGGGAGCGGGAACCTACAATGAGCAGTTCTTC. It encodes CASSEEGAGTYNEQFF. Full variable domain (missing parts from reference TRBV2 and TRBJ2-1): EPEVTQTPSHQVTQMGQEVILRCVPISNHLYFYWYRQILGQKVEFLVSFYNNEISEKSEIFDDQFSVERPDGSNFTLKIRSTKLEDSAMYFCASSEEGAGTYNEQFFGPGTRLTVL.

This chain joins TRBV6-8 and TRBJ1-2; possible D gene TRBD1, 5 bases. The CDR3 has 15 amino acids. CDR1 and CDR2 (germline): MNHGY, SAAAGT. V was trimmed by 6 bases and J by 8 bases, leaving 22 bases between them. CDR3 amino acids: CASSRPSVGAQGYTF. In DNA form, the CDR3 reads TGTGCCAGCAGCCGCCCCAGCGTAGGGGCGCAGGGCTACACCTTC.

This chain uses TRBV5-1 with TRBJ2-3; possible D gene TRBD1, 5 bases. The CDR3 contains 16 residues. The germline V and J ends were trimmed by 0 bases and 2 bases, with 13 bases remaining between them. The germline V gene has CDR1 SGHRS and CDR2 YFSETQ. The CDR3 bases are TGCGCCAGCAGCTTGGGTGCCGGACATCTCACAGATACGCAGTATTTT. Encoded protein: CASSLGAGHLTDTQYF.

The rearrangement uses TRBV20-1 and TRBJ2-5, with D unclear. Germline CDR1 is DFQATT and CDR2 is SNEGSKA (reference sequence). CDR3 size: 15 residues. The V end was cut by 4 bases, the J end by 1 base, with 16 bases between. CDR3 region: CSAKPPEVLQETQYF. The DNA of the CDR3 is TGCAGTGCTAAGCCCCCCGAAGTCCTCCAAGAGACCCAGTACTTC.

This clonotype was seen a few times. The gene calls are TRBV7-2 and TRBJ2-1; TRBD2 is a possible D gene (5 bases). Germline V lookup: CDR1 SGHTA, CDR2 FQGNSA. Trimming cost V 6 bases and J 8 bases, with 23 bases left between them. The CDR3 is made up of 16 amino acids. DNA of the CDR3: TGTGCCAGCAGTCGCGGGCACGGGGTTAGTTTAGATGAGCAGTTCTTC. Its translation is CASSRGHGVSLDEQFF.